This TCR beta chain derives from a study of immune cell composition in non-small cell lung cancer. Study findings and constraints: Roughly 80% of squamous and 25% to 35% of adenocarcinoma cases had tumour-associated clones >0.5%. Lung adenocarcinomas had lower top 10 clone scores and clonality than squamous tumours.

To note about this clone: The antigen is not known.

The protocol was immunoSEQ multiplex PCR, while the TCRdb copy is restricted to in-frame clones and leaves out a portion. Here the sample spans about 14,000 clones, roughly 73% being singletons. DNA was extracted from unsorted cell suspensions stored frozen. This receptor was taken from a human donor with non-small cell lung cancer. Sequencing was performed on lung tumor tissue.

CDR3 region: CASSAASGTSVPYEQYF. The CDR3 DNA sequence: TGTGCCAGCAGCGCCGCCTCCGGGACTAGCGTGCCCTACGAGCAGTACTTC. The chain recombines TRBV9 with TRBJ2-7, with 10 positions matching TRBD2. Germline lookup yields CDR1 SGDLS and CDR2 YYNGEE. There are 17 residues in the CDR3. Trimming at V came to 3 bases and at J to 2 bases, leaving 11 bases not matched to a gene.